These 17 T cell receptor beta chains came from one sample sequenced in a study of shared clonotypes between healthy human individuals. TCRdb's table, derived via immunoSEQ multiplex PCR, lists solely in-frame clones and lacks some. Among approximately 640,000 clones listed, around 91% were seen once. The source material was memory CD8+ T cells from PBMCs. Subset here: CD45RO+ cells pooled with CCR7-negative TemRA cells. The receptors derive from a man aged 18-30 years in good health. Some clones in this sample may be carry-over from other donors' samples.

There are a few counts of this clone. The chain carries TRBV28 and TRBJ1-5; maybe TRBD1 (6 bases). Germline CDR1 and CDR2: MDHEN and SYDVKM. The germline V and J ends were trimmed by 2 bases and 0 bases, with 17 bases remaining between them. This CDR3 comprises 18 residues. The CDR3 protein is CASSLRGAETYSNQPQHF. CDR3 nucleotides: TGTGCCAGCAGTTTAAGGGGGGCTGAGACCTATAGCAATCAGCCCCAGCATTTT.

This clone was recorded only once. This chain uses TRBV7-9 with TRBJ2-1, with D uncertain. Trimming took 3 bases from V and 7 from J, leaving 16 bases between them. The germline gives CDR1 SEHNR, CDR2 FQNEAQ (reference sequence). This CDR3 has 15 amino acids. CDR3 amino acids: CASSFSSQEGNEQFF. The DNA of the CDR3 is TGTGCCAGCAGCTTTAGTTCCCAAGAAGGGAATGAGCAGTTCTTC.

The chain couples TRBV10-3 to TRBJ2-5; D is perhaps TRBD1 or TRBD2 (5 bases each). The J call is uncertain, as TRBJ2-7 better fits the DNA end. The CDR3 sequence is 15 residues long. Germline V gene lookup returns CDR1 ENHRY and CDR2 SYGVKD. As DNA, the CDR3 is TGTGCCACAAAAGAAAGTGCAGGGAGCTCCTACGAGCAGTACTTC. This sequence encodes CATKESAGSSYEQYF.

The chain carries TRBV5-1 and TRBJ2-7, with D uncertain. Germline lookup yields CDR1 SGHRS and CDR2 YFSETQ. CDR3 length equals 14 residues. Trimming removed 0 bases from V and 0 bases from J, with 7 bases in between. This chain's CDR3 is CASSLADDSYEQYF. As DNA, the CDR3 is TGCGCCAGCAGCTTGGCTGACGACTCCTACGAGCAGTACTTC.

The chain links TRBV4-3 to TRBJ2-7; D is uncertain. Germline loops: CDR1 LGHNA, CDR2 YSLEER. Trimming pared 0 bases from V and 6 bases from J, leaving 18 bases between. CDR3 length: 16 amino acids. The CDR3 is CASSQETDPFASEQYF. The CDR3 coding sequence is TGCGCCAGCAGCCAAGAAACGGACCCGTTTGCCTCCGAGCAGTACTTC.

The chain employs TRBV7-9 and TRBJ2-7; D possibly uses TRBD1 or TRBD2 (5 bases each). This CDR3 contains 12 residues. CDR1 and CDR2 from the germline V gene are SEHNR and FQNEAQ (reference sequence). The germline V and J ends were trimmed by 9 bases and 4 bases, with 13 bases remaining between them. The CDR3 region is CASEGLGYEQYF. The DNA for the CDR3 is TGTGCCAGTGAGGGGCTTGGGTACGAGCAGTACTTC. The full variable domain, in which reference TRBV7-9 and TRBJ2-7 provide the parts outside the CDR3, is DTGVSQNPRHKITKRGQNVTFRCDPISEHNRLYWYRQTLGQGPEFLTYFQNEAQLEKSRLLSDRFSAERPKGSFSTLEIQRTEQGDSAMYLCASEGLGYEQYFGPGTRLTVT.

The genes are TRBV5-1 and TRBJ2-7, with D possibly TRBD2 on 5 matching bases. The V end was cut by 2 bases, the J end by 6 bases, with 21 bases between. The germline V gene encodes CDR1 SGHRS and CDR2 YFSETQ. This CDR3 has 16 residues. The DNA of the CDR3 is TGCGCCAGCAGCTTTGGCACCACTAGAAACTCTCTCGAGCAGTACTTC. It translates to CASSFGTTRNSLEQYF.

For the CDR3, the DNA is TGTGCCATCAGTGAGTTACAGAGAATCAACACCGGGGAGCTGTTTTTT. Protein product: CAISELQRINTGELFF. This sequence joins TRBV10-3 and TRBJ2-2; D unclear. The V gene lost 1 base and the J gene lost 2 bases, with 11 bases spanning the gap. Germline CDR1 ENHRY, CDR2 SYGVKD. The CDR3 runs 16 residues.

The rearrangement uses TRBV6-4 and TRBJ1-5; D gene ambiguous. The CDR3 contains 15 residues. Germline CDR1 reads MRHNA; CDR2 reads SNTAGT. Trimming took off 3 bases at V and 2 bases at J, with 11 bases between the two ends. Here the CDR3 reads CASSDRAKRNQPQHF. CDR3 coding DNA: TGTGCCAGCAGTGATAGGGCGAAGCGCAATCAGCCCCAGCATTTT.

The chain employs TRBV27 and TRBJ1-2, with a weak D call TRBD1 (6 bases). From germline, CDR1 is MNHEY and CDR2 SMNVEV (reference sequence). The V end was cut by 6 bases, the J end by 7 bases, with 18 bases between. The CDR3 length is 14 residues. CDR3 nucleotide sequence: TGTGCCAGCAGCGGACAGTGGAATAGTGGTGGCTACACCTTC. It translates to CASSGQWNSGGYTF.

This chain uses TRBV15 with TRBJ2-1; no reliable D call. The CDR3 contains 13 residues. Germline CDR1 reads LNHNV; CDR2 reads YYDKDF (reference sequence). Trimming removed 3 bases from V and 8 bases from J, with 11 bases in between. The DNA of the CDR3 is TGTGCCACCAGCAGGGCCAAACCCCATGAGCAGTTCTTC. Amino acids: CATSRAKPHEQFF.

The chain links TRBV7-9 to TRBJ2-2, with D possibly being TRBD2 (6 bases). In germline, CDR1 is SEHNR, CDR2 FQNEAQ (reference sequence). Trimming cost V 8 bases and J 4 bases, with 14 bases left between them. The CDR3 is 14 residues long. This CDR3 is CASGGTPSTGELFF. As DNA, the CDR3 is TGTGCCAGCGGGGGGACTCCAAGCACCGGGGAGCTGTTTTTT.

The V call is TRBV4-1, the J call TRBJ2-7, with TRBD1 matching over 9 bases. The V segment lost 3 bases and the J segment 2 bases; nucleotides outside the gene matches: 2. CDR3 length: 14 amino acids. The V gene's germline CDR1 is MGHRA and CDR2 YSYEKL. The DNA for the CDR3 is TGCGCCAGCAGCCATAGGGACAGGGCCTACGAGCAGTACTTC. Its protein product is CASSHRDRAYEQYF.

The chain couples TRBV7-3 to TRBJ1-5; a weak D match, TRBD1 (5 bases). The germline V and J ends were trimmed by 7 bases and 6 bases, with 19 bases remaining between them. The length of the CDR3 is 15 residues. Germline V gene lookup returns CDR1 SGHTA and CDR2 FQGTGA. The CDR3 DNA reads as TGTGCCAGCACTTTGACAGATGGGGTTTGTCAGCCCCAGCATTTT. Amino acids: CASTLTDGVCQPQHF. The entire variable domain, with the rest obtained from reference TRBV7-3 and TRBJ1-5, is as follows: GAGVSQTPSNKVTEKGKYVELRCDPISGHTALYWYRQSLGQGPEFLIYFQGTGAADDSGLPNDRFFAVRPEGSVSTLKIQRTERGDSAVYLCASTLTDGVCQPQHFGDGTRLSIL.

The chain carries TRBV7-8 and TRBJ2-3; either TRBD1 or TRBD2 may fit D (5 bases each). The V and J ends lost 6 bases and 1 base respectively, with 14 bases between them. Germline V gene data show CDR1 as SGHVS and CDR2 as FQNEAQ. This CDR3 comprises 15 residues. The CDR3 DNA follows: TGTGCCAGCAGGCGATTTCTGGGGGGCACAGATACGCAGTATTTT. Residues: CASRRFLGGTDTQYF.

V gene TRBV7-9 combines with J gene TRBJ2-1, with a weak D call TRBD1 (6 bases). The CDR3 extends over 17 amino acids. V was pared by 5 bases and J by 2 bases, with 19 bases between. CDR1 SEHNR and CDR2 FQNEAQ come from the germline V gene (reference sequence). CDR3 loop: CASSPNLGGDPYNEQFF. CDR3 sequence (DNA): TGTGCCAGCAGCCCAAATCTAGGGGGAGACCCCTACAATGAGCAGTTCTTC.

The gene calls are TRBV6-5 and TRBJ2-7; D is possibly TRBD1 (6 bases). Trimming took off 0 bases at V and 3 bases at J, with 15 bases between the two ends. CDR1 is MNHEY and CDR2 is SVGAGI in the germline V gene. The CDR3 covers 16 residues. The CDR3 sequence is CASSYSTGQRYYEQYF. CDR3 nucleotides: TGTGCCAGCAGTTACTCGACAGGACAGAGATACTACGAGCAGTACTTC.